This T cell receptor beta chain is from a study of shared clonotypes between healthy human individuals. Naivety among CD8 cells was defined by CD45RO negativity and positive CCR7 selection, thereby excluding terminally differentiated effector memory CD45RA+ cells. Germline lookup yields CDR1 MGHRA and CDR2 YSYEKL. The CDR3 is made up of 14 amino acids. Trimming took off 6 bases at V and 2 bases at J, with 14 bases between the two ends. Data came from immunoSEQ multiplex PCR; TCRdb stores just in-frame clones and leaves some out. This table holds roughly 600,000 clones, more than 95% found once. Sample: naive CD8+ T cells sorted from blood. The chain joins TRBV4-1 to TRBJ2-7; perhaps TRBD1 as D (6 bases). This sequence originates from a man between 25 and 39 years old in good health. The CDR3 region has the DNA TGCGCCAGCAGTTTAGACAGGACGGCCTACGAGCAGTACTTC. Translation gives CASSLDRTAYEQYF.